The 7 T cell receptor beta chains below come from one sample, sequenced in a study of blood T cells in healthy people across ages. A second PCR of 7 to 11 cycles used a sample-barcoded 5' primer and a J-beta primer mix. TCRdb independently ran MiXCR on the 5' RACE reads; one entry per CDR3 protein. The sample has around 710,000 distinct CDR3 sequences; roughly 47% are singletons. Sequenced material: blood. These receptors originate from a woman aged 55-69 years in good health.

V is TRBV6-1 and J is TRBJ2-5; TRBD2 matches 11 bases. J was trimmed by 11 bases and V by 7 bases; bases with no gene match: 12. Germline CDR1 reads MNHNS; CDR2 reads SASEGT. This CDR3 comprises 14 residues. This CDR3 is CASTKTSGENEQYF. CDR3 DNA sequence: TGTGCCAGCACTAAGACTAGCGGGGAGAATGAGCAGTACTTC.

CDR3: CASSYLGSSGSARGTQYF. The DNA for the CDR3 is TGTGCCAGCAGTTACTTGGGAAGTAGCGGGAGTGCCCGGGGGACCCAGTACTTC. This rearrangement joins TRBV6-2 or TRBV6-3 to TRBJ2-5; TRBD2 agrees at 9 bases. V shed 1 base, J shed 7 bases, and the junction held 16 bases outside the gene matches. This CDR3 comprises 18 residues. Germline V gene data show CDR1 as MNHEY and CDR2 as SVGEGT.

This clonotype was seen a few times. The chain couples TRBV29-1 to TRBJ1-2; 8 bases align to TRBD1. There are 12 residues in the CDR3. J was trimmed by 6 bases and V by 6 bases; bases with no gene match: 6. CDR1 and CDR2 (germline): SQVTM, ANQGSEA. CDR3 nucleotides: TGCAGCGTGGGACAGGACCAGAATGGCTACACCTTC. Translated: CSVGQDQNGYTF.

V usage is TRBV27 and J usage is TRBJ1-2; no firm D call. CDR1 is MNHEY and CDR2 is SMNVEV in the germline V gene (reference sequence). The CDR3 is 14 residues long. V lost 6 bases to trimming and J lost 6 bases, with 17 bases between them. The CDR3 loop is CASSQKALGHGYTF. Here the CDR3 DNA reads TGTGCCAGCAGCCAAAAGGCCCTAGGCCATGGCTACACCTTC.

This clonotype was found once. A junction end diverges from the germline sequence, so it may reflect a read error. The chain combines TRBV7-9 with TRBJ2-5; TRBD1 matches at 9 bases. Germline CDR1 is SEHNR and CDR2 is FQNEAQ (reference sequence). The CDR3 is 14 residues long. CDR3 sequence reads: CVSSWGQGQETQYF. As DNA, the CDR3 is TGTGTCAGCAGCTGGGGACAGGGCCAAGAGACCCAGTACTTC.

This chain connects TRBV7-2 to TRBJ2-7, with D tentatively TRBD2 (6 bases). The CDR3 totals 15 residues. V shed 6 bases and J shed 2 bases, with 17 bases lying between them. The germline V gene encodes CDR1 SGHTA and CDR2 FQGNSA. This chain's CDR3 is CASRGGKMGPYEQYF. The DNA of the CDR3 is TGTGCCAGCAGAGGCGGGAAGATGGGGCCCTACGAGCAGTACTTC.

Details on this clonotype: One junction end disagrees with the germline gene, perhaps due to a read error. This chain joins TRBV14 and TRBJ1-6, with a possible D match to TRBD1 (6 bases). Germline assignment: CDR1 SGHDN and CDR2 FVKESK. The CDR3 consists of 14 residues. The CDR3 loop reads CPSREWQGNSPLHF. The CDR3 DNA sequence: TGTCCCAGCAGGGAGTGGCAGGGGAACTCACCCCTCCACTTT.